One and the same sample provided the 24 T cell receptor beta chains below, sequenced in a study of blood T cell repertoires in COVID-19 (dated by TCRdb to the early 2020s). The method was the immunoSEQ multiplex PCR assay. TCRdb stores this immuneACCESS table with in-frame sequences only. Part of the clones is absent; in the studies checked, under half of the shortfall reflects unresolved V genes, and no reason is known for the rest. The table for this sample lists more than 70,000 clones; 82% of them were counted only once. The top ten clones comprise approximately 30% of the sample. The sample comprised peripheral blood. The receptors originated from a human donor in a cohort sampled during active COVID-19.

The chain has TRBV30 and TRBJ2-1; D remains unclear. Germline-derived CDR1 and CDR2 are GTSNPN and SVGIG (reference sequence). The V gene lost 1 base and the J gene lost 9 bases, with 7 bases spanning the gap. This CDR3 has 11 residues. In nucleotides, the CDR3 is TGTGCCTGGAGTGGACGGGTTGAGCAGTTCTTC. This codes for CAWSGRVEQFF.

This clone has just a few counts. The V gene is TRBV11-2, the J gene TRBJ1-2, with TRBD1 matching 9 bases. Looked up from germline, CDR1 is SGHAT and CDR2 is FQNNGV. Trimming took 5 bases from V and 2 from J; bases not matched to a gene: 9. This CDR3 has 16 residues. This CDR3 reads CASSPLGQGGNYGYTF. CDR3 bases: TGTGCCAGCAGCCCCCTGGGACAGGGAGGAAACTATGGCTACACCTTC.

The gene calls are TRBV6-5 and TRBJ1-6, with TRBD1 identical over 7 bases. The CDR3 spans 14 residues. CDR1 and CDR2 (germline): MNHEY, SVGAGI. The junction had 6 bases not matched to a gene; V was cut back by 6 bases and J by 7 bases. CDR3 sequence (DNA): TGTGCCAGCAGGCCAACAGGGGAGAATTCACCCCTCCACTTT. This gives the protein CASRPTGENSPLHF.

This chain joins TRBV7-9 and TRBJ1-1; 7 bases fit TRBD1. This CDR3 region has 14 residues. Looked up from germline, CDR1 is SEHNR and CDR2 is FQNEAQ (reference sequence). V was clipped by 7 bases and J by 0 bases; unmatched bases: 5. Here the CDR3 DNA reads TGTGCCAGCATTTACGGGACAGTGAACACTGAAGCTTTCTTT. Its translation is CASIYGTVNTEAFF. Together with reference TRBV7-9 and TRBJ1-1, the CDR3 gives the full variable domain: DTGVSQNPRHKITKRGQNVTFRCDPISEHNRLYWYRQTLGQGPEFLTYFQNEAQLEKSRLLSDRFSAERPKGSFSTLEIQRTEQGDSAMYLCASIYGTVNTEAFFGQGTRLTVV.

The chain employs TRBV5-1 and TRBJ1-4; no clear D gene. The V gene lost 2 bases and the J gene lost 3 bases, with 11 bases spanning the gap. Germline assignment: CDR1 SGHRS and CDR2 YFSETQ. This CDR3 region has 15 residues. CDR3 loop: CASSFWAGPNEKLFF. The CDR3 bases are TGCGCCAGCAGCTTTTGGGCGGGCCCTAATGAAAAACTGTTTTTT.

The CDR3 DNA reads as TGCGCCAGCAGCTTGGAGGATGGCGGAACCGGGGAGCTGTTTTTT. Amino acid sequence: CASSLEDGGTGELFF. The chain employs TRBV5-1 and TRBJ2-2; no clear D. Between the trimmed V and J ends, which lost 0 bases and 5 bases, there was a span of 11 bases. Per germline, CDR1 SGHRS and CDR2 YFSETQ. The CDR3 is 15 amino acids.

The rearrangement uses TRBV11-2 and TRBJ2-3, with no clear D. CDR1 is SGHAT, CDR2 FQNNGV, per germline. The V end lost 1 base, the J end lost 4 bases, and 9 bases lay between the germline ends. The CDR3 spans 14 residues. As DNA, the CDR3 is TGTGCCAGCAGCTTAGCCAGTAACCCAGATACGCAGTATTTT. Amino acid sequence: CASSLASNPDTQYF.

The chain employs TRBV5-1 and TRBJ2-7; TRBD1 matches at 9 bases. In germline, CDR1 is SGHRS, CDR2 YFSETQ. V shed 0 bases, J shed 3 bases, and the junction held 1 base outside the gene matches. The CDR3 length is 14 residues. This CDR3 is CASSLGTGVYEQYF. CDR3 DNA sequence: TGCGCCAGCAGCTTGGGGACAGGGGTCTACGAGCAGTACTTC. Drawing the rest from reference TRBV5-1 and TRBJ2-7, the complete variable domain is KAGVTQTPRYLIKTRGQQVTLSCSPISGHRSVSWYQQTPGQGLQFLFEYFSETQRNKGNFPGRFSGRQFSNSRSEMNVSTLELGDSALYLCASSLGTGVYEQYFGPGTRLTVT.

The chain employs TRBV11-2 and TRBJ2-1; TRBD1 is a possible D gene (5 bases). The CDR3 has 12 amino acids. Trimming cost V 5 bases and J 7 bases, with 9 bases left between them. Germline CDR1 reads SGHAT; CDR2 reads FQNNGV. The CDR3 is CASSPRTNEQFF. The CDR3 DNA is TGTGCCAGCAGCCCCAGGACAAATGAGCAGTTCTTC.

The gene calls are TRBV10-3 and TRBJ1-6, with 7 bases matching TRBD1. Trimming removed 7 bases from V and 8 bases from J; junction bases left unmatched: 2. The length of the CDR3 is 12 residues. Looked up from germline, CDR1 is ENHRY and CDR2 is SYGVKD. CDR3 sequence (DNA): TGTGCCATCACCGACAGGGATTCACCCCTCCACTTT. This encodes CAITDRDSPLHF.

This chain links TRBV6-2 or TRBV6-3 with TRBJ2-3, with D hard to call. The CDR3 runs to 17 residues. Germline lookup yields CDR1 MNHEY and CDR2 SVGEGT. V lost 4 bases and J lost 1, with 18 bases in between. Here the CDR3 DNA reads TGTGCCAGCAGTTCGTCTAGTCCCGGCTGGGGCACAGATACGCAGTATTTT. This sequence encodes CASSSSSPGWGTDTQYF.

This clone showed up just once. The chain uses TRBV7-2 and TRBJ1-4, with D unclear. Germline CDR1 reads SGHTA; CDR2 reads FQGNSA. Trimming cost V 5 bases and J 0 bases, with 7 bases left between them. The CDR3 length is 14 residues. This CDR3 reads CASSITATNEKLFF. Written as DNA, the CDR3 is TGTGCCAGCAGCATCACTGCAACTAATGAAAAACTGTTTTTT. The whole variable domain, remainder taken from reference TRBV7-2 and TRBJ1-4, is GAGVSQSPSNKVTEKGKDVELRCDPISGHTALYWYRQSLGQGLEFLIYFQGNSAPDKSGLPSDRFSAERTGGSVSTLTIQRTQQEDSAVYLCASSITATNEKLFFGSGTQLSVL.

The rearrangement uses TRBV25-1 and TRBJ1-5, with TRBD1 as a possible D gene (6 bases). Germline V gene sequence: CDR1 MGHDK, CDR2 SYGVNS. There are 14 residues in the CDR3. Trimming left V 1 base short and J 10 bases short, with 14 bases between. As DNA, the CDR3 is TGTGCCAGCAGTGAATTAAGGGGGACGGGACCCCAGCATTTT. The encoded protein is CASSELRGTGPQHF.

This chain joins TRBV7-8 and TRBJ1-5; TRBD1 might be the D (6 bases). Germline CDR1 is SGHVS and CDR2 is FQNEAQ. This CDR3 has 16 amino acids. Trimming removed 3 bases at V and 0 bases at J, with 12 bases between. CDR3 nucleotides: TGTGCCAGCAGCTTTAATACAGGGAATAGCAATCAGCCCCAGCATTTT. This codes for CASSFNTGNSNQPQHF. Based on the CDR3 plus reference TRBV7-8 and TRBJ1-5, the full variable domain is GAGVSQSPRYKVAKRGQDVALRCDPISGHVSLFWYQQALGQGPEFLTYFQNEAQLDKSGLPSDRFFAERPEGSVSTLKIQRTQQEDSAVYLCASSFNTGNSNQPQHFGDGTRLSIL.

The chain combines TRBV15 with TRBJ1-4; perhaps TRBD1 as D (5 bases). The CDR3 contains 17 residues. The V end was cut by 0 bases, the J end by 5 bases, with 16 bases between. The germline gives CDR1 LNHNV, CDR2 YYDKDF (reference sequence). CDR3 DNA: TGTGCCACCAGCAGAGATTTACGGTCTGGGGGGAATGAAAAACTGTTTTTT. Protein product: CATSRDLRSGGNEKLFF.

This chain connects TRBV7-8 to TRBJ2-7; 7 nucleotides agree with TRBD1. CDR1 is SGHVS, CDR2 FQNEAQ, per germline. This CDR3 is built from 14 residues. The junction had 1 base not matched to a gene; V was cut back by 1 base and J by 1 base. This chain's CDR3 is CASSLVQGSYEQYF. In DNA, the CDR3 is TGTGCCAGCAGCTTAGTACAGGGGTCCTACGAGCAGTACTTC.

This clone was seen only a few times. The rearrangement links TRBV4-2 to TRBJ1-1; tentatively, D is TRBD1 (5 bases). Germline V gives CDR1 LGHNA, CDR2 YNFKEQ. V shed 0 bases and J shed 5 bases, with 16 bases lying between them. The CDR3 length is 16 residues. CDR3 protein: CASSQDRGGVGTEAFF. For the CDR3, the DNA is TGTGCCAGCAGCCAAGATAGGGGAGGAGTGGGGACTGAAGCTTTCTTT.

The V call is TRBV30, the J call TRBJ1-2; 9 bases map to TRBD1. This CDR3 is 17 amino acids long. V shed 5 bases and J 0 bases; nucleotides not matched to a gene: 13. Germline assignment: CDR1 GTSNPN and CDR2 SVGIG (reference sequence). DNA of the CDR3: TGTGCCTGGGTCGGACAGGGGCCTATATTAGCTAACTATGGCTACACCTTC. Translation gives CAWVGQGPILANYGYTF.

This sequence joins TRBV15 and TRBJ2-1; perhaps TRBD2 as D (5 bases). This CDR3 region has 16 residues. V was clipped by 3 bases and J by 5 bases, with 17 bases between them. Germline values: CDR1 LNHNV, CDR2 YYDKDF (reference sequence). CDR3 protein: CATSSQRTGIHNEQFF. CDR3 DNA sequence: TGTGCCACCAGCAGCCAAAGGACGGGGATTCACAATGAGCAGTTCTTC.

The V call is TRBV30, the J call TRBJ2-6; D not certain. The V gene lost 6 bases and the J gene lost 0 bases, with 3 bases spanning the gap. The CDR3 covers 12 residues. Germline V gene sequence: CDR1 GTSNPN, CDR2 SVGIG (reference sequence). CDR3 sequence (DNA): TGTGCCTGTAGCTCTGGGGCCAACGTCCTGACTTTC. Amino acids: CACSSGANVLTF. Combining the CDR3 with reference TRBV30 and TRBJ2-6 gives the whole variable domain SQTIHQWPATLVQPVGSPLSLECTVEGTSNPNLYWYRQAAGRGLQLLFYSVGIGQISSEVPQNLSASRPQDRQFILSSKKLLLSDSGFYLCACSSGANVLTFGAGSRLTVL.

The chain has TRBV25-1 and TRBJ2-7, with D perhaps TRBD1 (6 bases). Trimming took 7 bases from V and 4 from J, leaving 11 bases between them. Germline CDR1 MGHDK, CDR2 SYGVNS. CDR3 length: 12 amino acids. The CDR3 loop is CASTNRVYEQYF. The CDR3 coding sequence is TGTGCCAGCACTAACAGGGTGTACGAGCAGTACTTC.

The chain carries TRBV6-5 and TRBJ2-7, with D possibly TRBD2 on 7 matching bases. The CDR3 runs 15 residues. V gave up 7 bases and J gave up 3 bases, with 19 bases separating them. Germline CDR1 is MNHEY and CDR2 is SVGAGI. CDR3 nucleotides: TGTGCCAGCATCCCCTATGGGGGGGCAGGCTACGAGCAGTACTTC. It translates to CASIPYGGAGYEQYF.

The CDR3 sequence: CASSLSTTNTEAFF. Here the CDR3 DNA reads TGCGCCAGCAGCTTAAGTACAACGAACACTGAAGCTTTCTTT. This chain links TRBV5-1 with TRBJ1-1; no clear D. V was pared by 2 bases and J by 1 base, with 9 bases between. In germline, CDR1 is SGHRS, CDR2 YFSETQ. This CDR3 region has 14 residues.

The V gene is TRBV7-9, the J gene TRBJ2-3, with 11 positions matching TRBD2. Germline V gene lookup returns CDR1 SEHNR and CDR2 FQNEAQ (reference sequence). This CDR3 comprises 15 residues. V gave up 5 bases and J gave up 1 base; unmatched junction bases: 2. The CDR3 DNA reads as TGTGCCAGCAGCGTGGGACTAGCGGGCACAGATACGCAGTATTTT. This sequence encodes CASSVGLAGTDTQYF.